Listed below are T cell receptor beta chains from one sample, sequenced in a study of graft-versus-host responses after intestinal transplantation. No antigens are known for them. Data came from immunoSEQ multiplex PCR; TCRdb stores just in-frame clones and leaves some out. The table includes tens of thousands of clones, 85% to 95% detected once. This sample comprised unstimulated CD8+ T cells sorted from spleen or lymph node cells, obtained before intestinal transplant. The source of these receptors is a human donor who received an intestinal transplant. Both conserved end residues are part of each CDR3. A D gene is named only where the DNA matches it firmly. A clone size is listed for some rows: how often the clone was seen (once, few, many), or a class if it is expanded.

CDR3 protein	CDR3 DNA	clone size	J gene	V gene	D gene
CASSDTGGEQPQHF	TGTGCCAGCAGCGATACAGGGGGCGAACAGCCCCAGCATTTT	NA	TRBJ1-5	TRBV9	TRBD1
CASNKQGSRNSPLHF	TGTGCCAGTAATAAACAGGGGTCAAGGAATTCACCCCTCCACTTT	NA	TRBJ1-6	TRBV19	TRBD1
CASSIGSGSSYEQYF	TGTGCCAGTAGTATTGGTTCCGGTAGCTCCTACGAGCAGTACTTC	NA	TRBJ2-7	TRBV19	NA
CASSSTGGDEKLFF	TGTGCCAGTAGTTCAACAGGGGGCGATGAAAAACTGTTTTTT	few	TRBJ1-4	TRBV19	TRBD1
CASSWGGPYNEQFF	TGTGCCAGTAGTTGGGGGGGGCCCTACAATGAGCAGTTCTTC	NA	TRBJ2-1	TRBV19	NA
CASVGGTSGWDEQFF	TGTGCCAGCGTAGGGGGGACTAGCGGATGGGATGAGCAGTTCTTC	NA	TRBJ2-1	TRBV19	TRBD2
CASSYSPGNYGYTF	TGTGCCAGCAGTTACTCCCCAGGCAACTATGGCTACACCTTC	NA	TRBJ1-2	TRBV6-5	NA
CASSQPGQTFDF	TGCGCCAGCAGCCAACCGGGACAGACCTTTGATTTT	NA	TRBJ2-3	TRBV4-1	TRBD1
CASTRDTEAFF	TGTGCCAGCACGAGGGACACTGAAGCTTTCTTT	few	TRBJ1-1	TRBV6-5	NA
CASSFVAGTSTDTQYF	TGTGCCAGCAGCTTCGTAGCGGGAACTAGCACAGATACGCAGTATTTT	NA	TRBJ2-3	TRBV7-9	TRBD2
CASSSSWPGPQHF	TGTGCCAGCAGTTCCTCTTGGCCAGGGCCCCAGCATTTT	NA	TRBJ1-5	TRBV27	NA
CASRGGQEAFF	TGTGCCAGCAGGGGGGGGCAAGAGGCTTTCTTT	NA	TRBJ1-1	TRBV27	NA
CASSPGTGDMLSTIYF	TGCGCCAGCAGCCCCGGGACAGGGGACATGCTAAGCACCATATATTTT	NA	TRBJ1-3	TRBV4-3	TRBD1
CASSPLGGNTEAFF	TGTGCCAGCAGTCCCCTGGGAGGGAACACTGAAGCTTTCTTT	NA	TRBJ1-1	TRBV27	NA
CSAAGTMHEQYF	TGCAGCGCCGCCGGGACTATGCACGAGCAGTACTTC	NA	TRBJ2-7	TRBV29-1	TRBD2
CASSPQGIHGYTF	TGTGCCAGCAGCCCACAGGGGATACATGGCTACACCTTC	NA	TRBJ1-2	TRBV6-5	TRBD1
CASSSIGLAEEQYF	TGTGCCAGCAGTTCCATAGGACTAGCCGAGGAGCAGTACTTC	NA	TRBJ2-7	TRBV27	TRBD2
CASSPVRGGFYNEQFF	TGCGCCAGCAGCCCAGTGAGGGGAGGGTTCTACAATGAGCAGTTCTTC	NA	TRBJ2-1	TRBV5-1	TRBD2
CSVDTGNGYTF	TGCAGCGTTGACACGGGGAATGGCTACACCTTC	NA	TRBJ1-2	TRBV29-1	NA
CATSRSDGDYNEQFF	TGTGCCACCAGCAGATCGGACGGGGACTACAATGAGCAGTTCTTC	once	TRBJ2-1	TRBV15	NA
CASSLTGGGTDTQYF	TGTGCCAGCAGCCTGACAGGGGGGGGCACAGATACGCAGTATTTT	NA	TRBJ2-3	TRBV9	TRBD1
CASRAQAGPGNTIYF	TGTGCCAGCAGAGCCCAAGCGGGCCCTGGAAACACCATATATTTT	NA	TRBJ1-3	TRBV6-5	NA
CSVTTGYEQYF	TGCAGCGTTACAACAGGCTACGAGCAGTACTTC	NA	TRBJ2-7	TRBV29-1	NA
CASSPLLLAGQDHETQYF	TGTGCCAGCTCACCACTCCTTCTAGCGGGGCAGGACCACGAGACCCAGTACTTC	NA	TRBJ2-5	TRBV18	TRBD2
CASSSPSAYEQYF	TGTGCCAGCAGCTCCCCTTCAGCCTACGAGCAGTACTTC	NA	TRBJ2-7	TRBV7-9	NA
CASSQGVAASYEQYF	TGTGCCAGCAGCCAAGGGGTAGCGGCTTCCTACGAGCAGTACTTC	NA	TRBJ2-7	TRBV4-2	NA
CASSQARGAYEQYF	TGTGCCAGCAGCCAAGCCCGGGGAGCCTACGAGCAGTACTTC	NA	TRBJ2-7	TRBV14	NA
CACEQGSETQYF	TGTGCCTGTGAACAGGGGAGTGAGACCCAGTACTTC	NA	TRBJ2-5	TRBV30	TRBD1
CASSQGDSRSYEQYF	TGTGCCAGCAGCCAAGGGGACAGCCGATCCTACGAGCAGTACTTC	NA	TRBJ2-7	TRBV14	TRBD1
CASSPGTGIGELFF	TGTGCCAGTAGTCCCGGGACAGGGATCGGGGAGCTGTTTTTT	NA	TRBJ2-2	TRBV19	TRBD1
CASSSGGLEQYF	TGTGCCAGTAGTTCAGGGGGCCTCGAGCAGTACTTC	NA	TRBJ2-7	TRBV19	TRBD1
CASSFRTGAQETQYF	TGCGCCAGCAGCTTTCGGACAGGGGCCCAAGAGACCCAGTACTTC	NA	TRBJ2-5	TRBV5-1	TRBD1
CASSGGDRRYNEQFF	TGTGCCAGCAGTGGAGGAGACAGACGATACAATGAGCAGTTCTTC	NA	TRBJ2-1	TRBV25-1	NA
CASSFPGGYTEAFF	TGTGCCAGCAGCTTCCCAGGGGGTTATACTGAAGCTTTCTTT	NA	TRBJ1-1	TRBV11-3	TRBD1
CASSLTGVNSPLHF	TGTGCCAGCAGCTTGACAGGAGTCAATTCACCCCTCCACTTT	NA	TRBJ1-6	TRBV7-9	NA
CASSFFGIRGPQHF	TGTGCCAGCAGTTTTTTCGGGATCCGGGGGCCCCAGCATTTT	once	TRBJ1-5	TRBV28	NA
CATSVRTGGTDTQYF	TGTGCCACCTCTGTTCGGACAGGGGGAACAGATACGCAGTATTTT	once	TRBJ2-3	TRBV2	TRBD1
CASSLATGGYTQYF	TGTGCCAGCAGTTTGGCAACGGGAGGTTATACGCAGTATTTT	NA	TRBJ2-3	TRBV27	TRBD2
CASSFGPGGANTEAFF	NA	NA	TRBJ1-1	TRBV27	NA
CASSPIRTVDYNEQFF	TGCGCCAGCAGCCCCATCCGTACGGTAGACTACAATGAGCAGTTCTTC	NA	TRBJ2-1	TRBV4-1	NA
CAWSVPLAGVRTGELFF	TGTGCCTGGAGTGTACCACTAGCGGGAGTCAGGACCGGGGAGCTGTTTTTT	NA	TRBJ2-2	TRBV30	TRBD2
CATILGAGYQPQHF	TGTGCCACCATCTTGGGGGCGGGTTATCAGCCCCAGCATTTT	NA	TRBJ1-5	TRBV28	NA
CATSRPGGREAFF	TGTGCCACCAGCAGGCCGGGGGGGCGAGAAGCTTTCTTT	NA	TRBJ1-1	TRBV15	NA
CASSEGVGGSYEQYF	TGTGCCAGCAGTGAAGGGGTGGGGGGGAGCTACGAGCAGTACTTC	NA	TRBJ2-7	TRBV2	TRBD2
CASSFQGIGQPQHF	TGTGCCAGCAGCTTTCAGGGGATAGGTCAGCCCCAGCATTTT	NA	TRBJ1-5	TRBV5-6	NA